This TCR beta chain was sequenced in a study of blood T cell repertoires in COVID-19. The overall study: T cells, B-cell-depleted T cells, or PBMCs provided the cDNA or gDNA that served as material.

V lost 2 bases to trimming and J lost 4 bases; unmatched junction nucleotides: 4. This CDR3 is 14 amino acids long. CDR1 is SGHRS and CDR2 is YFSETQ in the germline V gene. Data came from immunoSEQ multiplex PCR; TCRdb stores just in-frame clones and leaves some out. The data hold over 100,000 clones, with around 89% observed a single time. The TCR originated in a man aged 45-65 years with acute or convalescent COVID-19. Sequenced material: peripheral blood. This chain uses TRBV5-1 with TRBJ2-3; 7 bases are a match to TRBD2. In DNA, the CDR3 is TGCGCCAGCAGCTTCCAGCGGGACCCAGATACGCAGTATTTT. Encoded protein: CASSFQRDPDTQYF.